A selection of T cell receptor beta chains follows, all from one sample in a study of T cells in localized non-small cell lung cancer. Profiled with immunoSEQ multiplex PCR; TCRdb holds only in-frame clones, not every one. Of about 130,000 clones listed, about 90% are singletons. Sequenced here: peripheral blood, sampled before any cancer treatment. The receptors originated from a female donor at least 60 years old with stage I lung adenocarcinoma. Each CDR3 is given with its conserved first and last residue.

>TRBJ2-2|TRBV2
CASTTSLGGNTGELFF
>TRBJ1-2|TRBV28
CASSAPGQAGWGYTF
>TRBJ1-3|TRBV5-1
CASSLAGQGISGNTIYF
>TRBJ1-5|TRBV25-1
CASRGVGNNQPQHF
>TRBJ2-2|TRBV6-1
CASTNTGELFF
>TRBJ1-1|TRBV5-4
CASSYQGALGLMNTEAFF
>TRBJ2-7|TRBV5-4
CASSHDRGFYEQYF
>TRBJ2-3|TRBV4-1
CASSRLSGTSDTQYF
>TRBJ1-2|TRBV29-1
CSVPPGTGPADTF
>TRBJ2-7|TRBV6-1
CASRTAVAYEQYF
>TRBJ1-2|TRBV4-1
CASSQERGVANYGYTF
>TRBJ1-2|TRBV9
CASSDGAGTGHNYGYTF
>TRBJ1-5|TRBV6-6
CASSSTGLGNQPQHF
>TRBJ2-7|TRBV28
CASSLLAGGNDEQYF
>TRBJ2-2|TRBV4-1
CASSQEVFRGHGELFF
>TRBJ1-2|TRBV6-1
CASSEGVGNPNYGYTF
>TRBJ1-2|TRBV6-6
CASSLDGRGGYTF
>TRBJ2-1|TRBV29-1
CSVKNLAGDYNEQFF
>TRBJ2-1|TRBV28
CASSSGTSGNEQFF
>TRBJ2-7|TRBV19
CASSPPGLADTYEQYF
>TRBJ1-2|TRBV5-5
CASSVAQGDLIGYTF
>TRBJ2-3|TRBV29-1
CSFEGSGQGSTDTQYF
>TRBJ2-5|TRBV7-2
CASSFRGETQYF
>TRBJ2-2|TRBV30
CAWSGLAGGPTGELFF
>TRBJ2-7|TRBV6-1
CASSERGLVYEQYF
>TRBJ2-3|TRBV30
CAWSVISGVTDTQYF
>TRBJ2-7|TRBV7-6
CASSHGTSGTYEQYF
>TRBJ2-7|TRBV6-6
CASSYPGRAYEQYF
>TRBJ1-5|TRBV7-9
CASSLDSSNQPQHF
>TRBJ2-1|TRBV28
CASRIPGLSYNEQFF
>TRBJ2-7|TRBV2
CASNPDRDEQYF
>TRBJ1-2|TRBV5-4
CASSGGQGANLYGYTF
>TRBJ2-1|TRBV11-3
CASSSTSGPDWGEQFF
>TRBJ2-7|TRBV2
CASSETYEQYF
>TRBJ2-3|TRBV2
CASLQEGPGTDTQYF